Listed here is a single T cell receptor (beta chain). Its target is not known. This sample was included in a study of cytomegalovirus exposure and HLA in healthy donors. Study-wide results and limits: The authors assumed roughly uniform sequencing depth across donors for presence/absence analyses. Donors belonging to an Asian-associated ancestry cluster reportedly showed fewer N-insertions in productive TCRs than the roughly 670-donor mean, according to what a later analysis found.

Germline loops: CDR1 LNHDA, CDR2 SQIVND (reference sequence). The junction had 5 bases not matched to a gene; V was cut back by 4 bases and J by 2 bases. The CDR3 is made up of 16 amino acids. PCR involved 60 Vbeta and 13 Jbeta primers. Using immunoSEQ multiplex PCR, the repertoire was profiled, and TCRdb retains in-frame clones only, with some absent. The table includes roughly 200,000 clones, over 60% detected once. Sequenced material: PBMCs. This clonotype was sampled from a man aged 35-49 years in good health and CMV-seronegative. The chain is built from TRBV19 and TRBJ2-3; 11 bases fit TRBD1. CDR3 amino acids: CASSTDRGHPTDTQYF. For the CDR3, the DNA is TGTGCCAGTAGTACGGACAGGGGGCACCCCACAGATACGCAGTATTTT.